Listed here is a single T cell receptor beta chain. These data come from a study of T cell changes during pregnancy in multiple sclerosis. Only in-frame clones appear in the TCRdb table, and some are missing; sequencing was by immunoSEQ multiplex PCR. The data hold fewer than 85,000 clones, with approximately 91% observed a single time. The CDR3 is 15 amino acids. CDR1 is SQVTM and CDR2 is ANQGSEA in the germline V gene. The V end lost 7 bases, the J end lost 0 bases, and 15 bases lay between the germline ends. The clonotype comes from a female donor with multiple sclerosis, enrolled in a pregnancy study. This sequence joins TRBV29-1 and TRBJ2-2; a possible D gene is TRBD1 (6 bases). This specimen consisted of peripheral blood, obtained before pregnancy. The CDR3: CSAIQGQPNTGELFF. The CDR3, as DNA: TGCAGCGCCATACAGGGTCAACCGAACACCGGGGAGCTGTTTTTT.